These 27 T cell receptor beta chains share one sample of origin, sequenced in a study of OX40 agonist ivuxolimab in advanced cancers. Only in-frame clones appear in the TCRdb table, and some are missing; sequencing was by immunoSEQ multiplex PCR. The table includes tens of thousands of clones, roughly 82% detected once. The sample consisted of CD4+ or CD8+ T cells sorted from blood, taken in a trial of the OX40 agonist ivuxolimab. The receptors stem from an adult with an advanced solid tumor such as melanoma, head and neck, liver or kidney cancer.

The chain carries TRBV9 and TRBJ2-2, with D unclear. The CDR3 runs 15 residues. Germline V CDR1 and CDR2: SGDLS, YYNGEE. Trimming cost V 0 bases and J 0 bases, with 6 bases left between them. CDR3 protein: CASSVVAANTGELFF. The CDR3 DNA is TGTGCCAGCAGCGTAGTCGCAGCGAACACCGGGGAGCTGTTTTTT.

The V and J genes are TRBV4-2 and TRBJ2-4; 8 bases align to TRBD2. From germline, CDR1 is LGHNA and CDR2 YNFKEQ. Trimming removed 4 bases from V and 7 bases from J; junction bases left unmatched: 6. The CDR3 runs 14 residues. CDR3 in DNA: TGTGCCAGCAGCCCCGGGGGGGCCGAGAACATTCAGTACTTC. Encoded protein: CASSPGGAENIQYF.

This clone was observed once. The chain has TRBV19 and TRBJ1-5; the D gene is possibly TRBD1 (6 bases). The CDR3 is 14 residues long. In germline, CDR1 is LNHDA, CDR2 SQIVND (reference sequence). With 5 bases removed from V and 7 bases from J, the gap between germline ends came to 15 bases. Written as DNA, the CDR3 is TGTGCCAGTAGTCAAGGGGGGTACGAACAGCCCCAGCATTTT. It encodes CASSQGGYEQPQHF.

The chain's CDR3 is CASSSHLAGEQYF. The CDR3 nucleotides read TGTGCCAGCAGTTCCCACCTCGCGGGTGAGCAGTACTTC. The chain employs TRBV27 and TRBJ2-7; possible D gene TRBD2, 5 bases. The germline gives CDR1 MNHEY, CDR2 SMNVEV (reference sequence). There are 13 residues in the CDR3. V was cut by 4 bases and J by 7 bases, with 14 bases left in between.

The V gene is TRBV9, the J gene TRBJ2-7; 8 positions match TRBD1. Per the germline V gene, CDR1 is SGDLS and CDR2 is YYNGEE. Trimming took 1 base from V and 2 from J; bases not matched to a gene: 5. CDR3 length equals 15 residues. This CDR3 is CASSVSTGEPYEQYF. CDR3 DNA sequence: TGTGCCAGCAGCGTATCGACAGGGGAACCCTACGAGCAGTACTTC.

CDR3 nucleotides: TGCAGCATCGTGGGAGGGGTGGCTGGCACAGATACGCAGTATTTT. Translated, it gives CSIVGGVAGTDTQYF. This sequence joins TRBV29-1 and TRBJ2-3; the match to TRBD2 covers 7 bases. Germline-derived CDR1 and CDR2 are SQVTM and ANQGSEA. V was pared by 8 bases and J by 1 base, with 12 bases of the junction left unmatched. The CDR3 totals 15 residues.

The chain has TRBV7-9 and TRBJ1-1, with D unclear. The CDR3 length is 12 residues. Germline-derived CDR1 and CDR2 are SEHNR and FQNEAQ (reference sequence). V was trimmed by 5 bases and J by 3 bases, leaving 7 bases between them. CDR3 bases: TGTGCCAGCAGCCGGGGTTACACTGAAGCTTTCTTT. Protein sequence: CASSRGYTEAFF.

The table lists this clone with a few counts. CDR3 sequence (DNA): TGTGCCAGCAGCGGGACTGTTGGGGAGACCCAGTACTTC. This codes for CASSGTVGETQYF. The V gene is TRBV7-8, the J gene TRBJ2-5, with D possibly TRBD2 on 6 matching bases. The CDR3 contains 13 residues. V was trimmed by 5 bases and J by 5 bases, leaving 12 bases between them. Germline-derived CDR1 and CDR2 are SGHVS and FQNEAQ.

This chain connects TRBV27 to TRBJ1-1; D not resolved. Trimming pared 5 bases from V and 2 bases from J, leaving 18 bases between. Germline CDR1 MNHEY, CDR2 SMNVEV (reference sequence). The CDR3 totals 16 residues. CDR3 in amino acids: CASSPSPSLVNTEAFF. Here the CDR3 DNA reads TGTGCCAGCAGTCCATCCCCCTCTTTAGTCAACACTGAAGCTTTCTTT.

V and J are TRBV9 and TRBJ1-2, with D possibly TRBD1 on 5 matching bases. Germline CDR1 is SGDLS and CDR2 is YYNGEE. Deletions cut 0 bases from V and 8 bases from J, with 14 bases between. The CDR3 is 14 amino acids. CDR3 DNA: TGTGCCAGCAGCGTAGGGGTGGGGGGATTAGGCTACACCTTC. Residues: CASSVGVGGLGYTF.

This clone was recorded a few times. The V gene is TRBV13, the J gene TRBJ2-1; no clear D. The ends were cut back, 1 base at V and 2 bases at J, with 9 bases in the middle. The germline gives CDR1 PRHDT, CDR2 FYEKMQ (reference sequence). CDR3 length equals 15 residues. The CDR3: CASSLDRVPYNEQFF. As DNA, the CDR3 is TGTGCCAGCAGCTTAGACAGAGTTCCCTACAATGAGCAGTTCTTC.

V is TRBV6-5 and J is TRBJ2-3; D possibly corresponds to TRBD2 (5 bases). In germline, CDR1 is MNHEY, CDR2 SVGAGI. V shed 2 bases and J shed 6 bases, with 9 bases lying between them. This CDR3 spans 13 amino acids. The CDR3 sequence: CASSYVGLDTQYF. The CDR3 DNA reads TGTGCCAGCAGTTACGTAGGACTCGATACGCAGTATTTT.

For the CDR3, the DNA is TGTGCTAGTGGCTTCGGGACTCCCAACACCGGGGAGCTGTTTTTT. As protein: CASGFGTPNTGELFF. V and J are TRBV12-5 and TRBJ2-2, with D possibly TRBD2 on 6 matching bases. CDR3 length equals 15 residues. V shed 6 bases and J shed 2 bases, with 13 bases lying between them. CDR1 is LGHNT and CDR2 is FRNRAP in the germline V gene.

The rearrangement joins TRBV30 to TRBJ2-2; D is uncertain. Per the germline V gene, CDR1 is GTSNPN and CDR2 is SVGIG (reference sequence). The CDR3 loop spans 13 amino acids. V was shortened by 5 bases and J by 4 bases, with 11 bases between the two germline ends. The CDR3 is CAWGPRSTGELFF. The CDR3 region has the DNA TGTGCCTGGGGCCCTCGAAGCACCGGGGAGCTGTTTTTT.

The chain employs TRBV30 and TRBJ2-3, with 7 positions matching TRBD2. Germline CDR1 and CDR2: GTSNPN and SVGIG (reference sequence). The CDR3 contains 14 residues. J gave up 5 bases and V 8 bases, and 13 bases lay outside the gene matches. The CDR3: CALEDTGGVDTQYF. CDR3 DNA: TGTGCCCTGGAAGACACTGGGGGGGTAGATACGCAGTATTTT.

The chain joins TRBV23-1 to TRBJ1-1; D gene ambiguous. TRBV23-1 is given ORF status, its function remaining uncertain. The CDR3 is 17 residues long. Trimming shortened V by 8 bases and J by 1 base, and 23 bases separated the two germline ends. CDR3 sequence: CASPRHNGGGANTEAFF. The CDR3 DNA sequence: TGCGCCAGCCCACGTCACAATGGAGGAGGTGCGAACACTGAAGCTTTCTTT.

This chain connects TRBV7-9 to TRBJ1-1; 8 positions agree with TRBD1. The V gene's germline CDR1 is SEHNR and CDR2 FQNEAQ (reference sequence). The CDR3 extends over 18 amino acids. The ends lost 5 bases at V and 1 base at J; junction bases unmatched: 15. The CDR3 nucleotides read TGTGCCAGCAGCCCCTTCGGGACAGGCGGCGGGAGGAACACTGAAGCTTTCTTT. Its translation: CASSPFGTGGGRNTEAFF.

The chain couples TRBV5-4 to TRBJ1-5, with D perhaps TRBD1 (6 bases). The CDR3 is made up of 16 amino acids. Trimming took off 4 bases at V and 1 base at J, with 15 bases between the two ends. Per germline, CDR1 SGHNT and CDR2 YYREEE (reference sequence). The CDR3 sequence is CASSQDVQGSNQPQHF. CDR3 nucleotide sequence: TGTGCCAGCAGCCAAGATGTGCAGGGGAGCAATCAGCCCCAGCATTTT.

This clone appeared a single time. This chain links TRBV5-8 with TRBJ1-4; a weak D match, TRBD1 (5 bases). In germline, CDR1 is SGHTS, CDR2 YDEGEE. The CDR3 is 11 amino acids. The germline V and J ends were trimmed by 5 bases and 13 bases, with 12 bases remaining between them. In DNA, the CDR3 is TGTGCCAGCAGTCCAGGGATAGGACTGTTTTTT. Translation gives CASSPGIGLFF.

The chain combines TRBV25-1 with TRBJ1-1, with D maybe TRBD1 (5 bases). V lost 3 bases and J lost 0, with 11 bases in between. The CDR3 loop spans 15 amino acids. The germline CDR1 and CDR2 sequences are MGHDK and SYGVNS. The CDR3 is CASSDPTGLNTEAFF. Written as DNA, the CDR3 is TGTGCCAGCAGTGACCCCACAGGTTTGAACACTGAAGCTTTCTTT.

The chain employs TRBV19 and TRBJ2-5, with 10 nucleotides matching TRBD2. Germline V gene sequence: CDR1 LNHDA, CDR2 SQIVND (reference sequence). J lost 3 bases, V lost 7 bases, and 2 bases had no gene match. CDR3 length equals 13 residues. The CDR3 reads CASTSGGKETQYF. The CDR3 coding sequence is TGTGCCAGTACTAGCGGGGGTAAAGAGACCCAGTACTTC. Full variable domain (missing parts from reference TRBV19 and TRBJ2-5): DGGITQSPKYLFRKEGQNVTLSCEQNLNHDAMYWYRQDPGQGLRLIYYSQIVNDFQKGDIAEGYSVSREKKESFPLTVTSAQKNPTAFYLCASTSGGKETQYFGPGTRLLVL.

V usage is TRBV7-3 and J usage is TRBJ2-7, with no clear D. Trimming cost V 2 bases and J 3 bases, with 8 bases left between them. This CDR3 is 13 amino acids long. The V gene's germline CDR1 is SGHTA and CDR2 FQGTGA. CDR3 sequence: CASSLYPNYEQYF. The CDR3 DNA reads TGTGCCAGCAGCTTATATCCCAACTACGAGCAGTACTTC.

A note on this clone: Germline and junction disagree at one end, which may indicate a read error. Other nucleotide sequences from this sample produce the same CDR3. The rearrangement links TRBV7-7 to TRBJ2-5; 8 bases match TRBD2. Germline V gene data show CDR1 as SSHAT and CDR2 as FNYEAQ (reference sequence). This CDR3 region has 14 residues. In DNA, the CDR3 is TGTGCTAGCAGCGGGGGAGAGCACCAAGAGACCCAGTACTTC. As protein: CASSGGEHQETQYF.

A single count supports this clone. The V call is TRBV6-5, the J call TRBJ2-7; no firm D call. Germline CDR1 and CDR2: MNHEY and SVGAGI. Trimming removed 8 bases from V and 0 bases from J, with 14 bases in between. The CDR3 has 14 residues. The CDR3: CASGLSRSSYEQYF. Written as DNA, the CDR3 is TGTGCCAGCGGTTTATCGAGGAGCTCCTACGAGCAGTACTTC.

CDR3 loop: CASSLGDSSYNEQFF. The CDR3 region has the DNA TGTGCCAGCAGCTTAGGGGATAGCTCCTACAATGAGCAGTTCTTC. The chain employs TRBV11-3 and TRBJ2-1, with D unresolved. This CDR3 is built from 15 residues. Trimming pared 1 base from V and 0 bases from J, leaving 7 bases between. CDR1 and CDR2 (germline): SGHNT, YENEEA.

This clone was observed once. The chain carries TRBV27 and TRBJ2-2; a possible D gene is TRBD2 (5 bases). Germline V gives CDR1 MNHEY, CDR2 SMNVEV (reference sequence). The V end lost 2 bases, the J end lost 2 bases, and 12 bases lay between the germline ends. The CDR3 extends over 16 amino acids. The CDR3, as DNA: TGTGCCAGCAGTTTAGGGCTAGCTTTAAACACCGGGGAGCTGTTTTTT. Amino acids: CASSLGLALNTGELFF.

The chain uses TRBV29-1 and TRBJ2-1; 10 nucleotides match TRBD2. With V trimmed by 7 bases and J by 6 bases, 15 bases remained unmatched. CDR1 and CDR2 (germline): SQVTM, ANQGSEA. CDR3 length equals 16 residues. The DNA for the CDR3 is TGCAGCGGCCGTATTAGCGGGAGGTCAACATCCAATGAGCAGTTCTTC. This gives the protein CSGRISGRSTSNEQFF.